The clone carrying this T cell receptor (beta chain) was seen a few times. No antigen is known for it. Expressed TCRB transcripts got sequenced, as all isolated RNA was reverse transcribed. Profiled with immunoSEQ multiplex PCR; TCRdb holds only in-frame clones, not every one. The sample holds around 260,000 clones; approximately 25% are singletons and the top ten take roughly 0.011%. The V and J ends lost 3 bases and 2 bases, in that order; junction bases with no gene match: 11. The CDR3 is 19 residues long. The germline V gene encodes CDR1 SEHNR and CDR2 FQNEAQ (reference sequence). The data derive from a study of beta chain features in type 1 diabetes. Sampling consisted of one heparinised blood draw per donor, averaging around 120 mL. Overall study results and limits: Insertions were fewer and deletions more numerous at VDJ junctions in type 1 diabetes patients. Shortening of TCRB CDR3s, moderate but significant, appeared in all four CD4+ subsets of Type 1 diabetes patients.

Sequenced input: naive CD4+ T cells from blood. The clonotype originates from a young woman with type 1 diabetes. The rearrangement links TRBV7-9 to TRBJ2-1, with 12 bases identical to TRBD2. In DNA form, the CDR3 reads TGTGCCAGCAGCTTCGATCGTGGACTAGCGGGACGTCCCTACAATGAGCAGTTCTTC. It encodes CASSFDRGLAGRPYNEQFF.